These 29 T cell receptor beta chains were all obtained from the same sample, sequenced in a study of T cell responses to AZD1222 COVID-19 vaccine. Generated by immunoSEQ multiplex PCR, the TCRdb table keeps only in-frame clones and is missing some. The top ten clones hold about 4.1% of a sample with approximately 140,000 clones, about 94% of them seen once. Here the sequenced sample was peripheral blood, taken 28 days after the second AZD1222 dose. These receptors all come from an adult who received the AZD1222 COVID-19 vaccine.

V gene TRBV2 combines with J gene TRBJ2-7; D may match TRBD1 or TRBD2 (5 bases each). Per germline, CDR1 SNHLY and CDR2 FYNNEI. The CDR3 is 13 amino acids. V lost 8 bases, J lost 4 bases, and 15 bases lay in between. The CDR3 region is CASEAVGEYEQYF. In DNA form, the CDR3 reads TGTGCCAGCGAAGCGGTGGGGGAATACGAGCAGTACTTC.

The chain couples TRBV12-3 or TRBV12-4 to TRBJ1-5; D unclear. V gave up 5 bases and J gave up 7 bases, with 12 bases separating them. The CDR3 totals 13 residues. This CDR3 is CASSRPGGQPQHF. The CDR3 nucleotides read TGTGCCAGCAGTCGGCCCGGTGGGCAGCCCCAGCATTTT.

V gene TRBV7-9 combines with J gene TRBJ2-1; D is tentatively TRBD1 or TRBD2 (5 bases each). The CDR3 covers 14 residues. V gave up 5 bases and J gave up 6 bases, with 14 bases separating them. In germline, CDR1 is SEHNR, CDR2 FQNEAQ (reference sequence). The CDR3 coding sequence is TGTGCCAGCAGCGCCGGGACCGCCCCCAATGAGCAGTTCTTC. It is translated as CASSAGTAPNEQFF.

This clone showed up just a few times. The chain combines TRBV12-3 or TRBV12-4 with TRBJ2-7; D ambiguous. Trimming cost V 2 bases and J 4 bases, with 9 bases left between them. The length of the CDR3 is 13 residues. The CDR3 reads CASSLLPPYEQYF. CDR3 bases: TGTGCCAGCAGTTTATTGCCTCCGTACGAGCAGTACTTC.

The chain has TRBV18 and TRBJ2-3; D unclear. The CDR3 loop spans 14 amino acids. Germline CDR1 is KGHSH and CDR2 is LQKENI. V was shortened by 3 bases and J by 6 bases, with 13 bases between the two germline ends. CDR3: CASSPTSREDTQYF. CDR3 nucleotides: TGTGCCAGCTCACCTACTTCCAGAGAGGATACGCAGTATTTT.

In its sample, this clone ranks as medium-sized. The chain links TRBV7-9 to TRBJ1-6; 8 bases are a match to TRBD1. CDR1 is SEHNR and CDR2 is FQNEAQ in the germline V gene (reference sequence). The V and J ends lost 6 bases and 8 bases, in that order; junction bases with no gene match: 6. The CDR3 sequence is 14 residues long. CDR3 nucleotides: TGTGCCAGCAGGTTGGACAGGGCCGATTCACCCCTCCACTTT. It encodes CASRLDRADSPLHF. The full variable domain, rest sourced from reference TRBV7-9 and TRBJ1-6, is DTGVSQNPRHKITKRGQNVTFRCDPISEHNRLYWYRQTLGQGPEFLTYFQNEAQLEKSRLLSDRFSAERPKGSFSTLEIQRTEQGDSAMYLCASRLDRADSPLHFGNGTRLTVT.

This sequence joins TRBV7-6 and TRBJ1-6; no clear D gene. Germline V gene sequence: CDR1 SGHVS, CDR2 FNYEAQ. The CDR3 runs 13 residues. The V end was cut by 1 base, the J end by 8 bases, with 6 bases between. CDR3 nucleotides: TGTGCCAGCAGCTTAGAGGTCTATTCACCCCTCCACTTT. Translating gives CASSLEVYSPLHF.

This chain uses TRBV6-5 with TRBJ1-2; 8 positions match TRBD1. Germline CDR1 MNHEY, CDR2 SVGAGI. The junction had 7 bases not matched to a gene; V was cut back by 5 bases and J by 8 bases. The CDR3 totals 13 residues. CDR3 amino acids: CASSQRTGKGYTF. The CDR3 DNA is TGTGCCAGCAGTCAGAGGACAGGGAAGGGCTACACCTTC.

This clone was picked up one time. The CDR3: CASSPPLVSGGNEQFF. The CDR3 DNA sequence: TGTGCCAGTAGTCCTCCCCTAGTCTCCGGGGGCAATGAGCAGTTCTTC. The V gene is TRBV19, the J gene TRBJ2-1; tentative D call: TRBD2 (6 bases). Germline loops: CDR1 LNHDA, CDR2 SQIVND (reference sequence). This CDR3 contains 16 residues. V lost 5 bases and J 6 bases, leaving 20 bases between the germline ends.

The rearrangement uses TRBV9 and TRBJ2-5; 10 nucleotides line up with TRBD1. The germline gives CDR1 SGDLS, CDR2 YYNGEE. The V gene end was trimmed by 0 bases and the J gene end by 4 bases; junction bases not matched to a gene: 6. CDR3 size: 16 residues. The CDR3 loop reads CASSVDPTGGRETQYF. DNA of the CDR3: TGTGCCAGCAGCGTAGATCCGACAGGGGGCCGAGAGACCCAGTACTTC.

This clone has a single count. The chain uses TRBV4-2 and TRBJ1-2; 11 nucleotides agree with TRBD1. The V segment lost 4 bases and the J segment 6 bases; nucleotides outside the gene matches: 10. CDR3 length: 16 residues. Germline V CDR1 and CDR2: LGHNA, YNFKEQ. The CDR3 nucleotides are TGTGCCAGCAGCCCACCGGCGGGACAGGGGGTAAATGGCTACACCTTC. It encodes CASSPPAGQGVNGYTF.

V and J are TRBV7-2 and TRBJ1-5; 7 bases agree with TRBD1. Trimming removed 5 bases from V and 1 base from J; junction bases left unmatched: 11. From germline, CDR1 is SGHTA and CDR2 FQGNSA. The CDR3 is 17 amino acids. CDR3 DNA: TGTGCCAGCAGCCTTTATGGGACAGACCAAAGCAATCAGCCCCAGCATTTT. It translates to CASSLYGTDQSNQPQHF.

This chain links TRBV6-1 with TRBJ1-5, with D possibly TRBD1 on 5 matching bases. This CDR3 has 17 amino acids. V was trimmed by 3 bases and J by 11 bases, leaving 26 bases between them. Germline V CDR1 and CDR2: MNHNS, SASEGT. CDR3: CASSESDQGLPGVAQHF. Written as DNA, the CDR3 is TGTGCCAGCAGTGAGTCGGACCAGGGCCTGCCCGGGGTGGCCCAGCATTTT.

The chain has TRBV13 and TRBJ2-2; D might be TRBD2 (6 bases). The CDR3 has 16 residues. V shed 5 bases and J shed 4 bases, with 17 bases lying between them. The germline gives CDR1 PRHDT, CDR2 FYEKMQ (reference sequence). The DNA of the CDR3 is TGTGCCAGCAGCCCGGAGTCTTCCGGGGGCACCGGGGAGCTGTTTTTT. This gives the protein CASSPESSGGTGELFF.

The chain joins TRBV6-2 or TRBV6-3 to TRBJ1-5; D is perhaps TRBD1 (6 bases). In germline, CDR1 is MNHEY, CDR2 SVGEGT. The length of the CDR3 is 17 residues. V was clipped by 5 bases and J by 0 bases, with 17 bases between them. DNA for the CDR3: TGTGCCAGCAGTGTACGGACAGCCCTATATAGCAATCAGCCCCAGCATTTT. This gives the protein CASSVRTALYSNQPQHF.

V gene TRBV5-1 combines with J gene TRBJ2-2, with D unclear. Germline V gene data show CDR1 as SGHRS and CDR2 as YFSETQ. The CDR3 is made up of 12 amino acids. The V end lost 3 bases, the J end lost 6 bases, and 6 bases lay between the germline ends. The CDR3 nucleotides are TGCGCCAGCAGCTCTCCTCCCGGGGAGCTGTTTTTT. Translating gives CASSSPPGELFF.

This chain connects TRBV11-3 to TRBJ1-2, with unresolved D. V was cut by 0 bases and J by 7 bases, with 0 bases left in between. This CDR3 region has 10 residues. Germline loops: CDR1 SGHNT, CDR2 YENEEA. Here the CDR3 reads CASSLDGYTF. Written as DNA, the CDR3 is TGTGCCAGCAGCTTAGATGGCTACACCTTC. The full variable domain, its missing parts supplied by reference TRBV11-3 and TRBJ1-2, is EAGVVQSPRYKIIEKKQPVAFWCNPISGHNTLYWYLQNLGQGPELLIRYENEEAVDDSQLPKDRFSAERLKGVDSTLKIQPAELGDSAVYLCASSLDGYTFGSGTRLTVV.

The CDR3 is CASSEVKNQPQHF. In nucleotides, the CDR3 is TGTGCCAGCAGTGAAGTGAAAAATCAGCCCCAGCATTTT. This chain joins TRBV2 and TRBJ1-5; no clear D. Trimming left V 1 base short and J 4 bases short, with 5 bases between. The CDR3 is made up of 13 amino acids. Germline CDR1 reads SNHLY; CDR2 reads FYNNEI.

The CDR3, as DNA: TGCAGTGCTCCCTTTGAGGGAGTGCGGTATTTT. Encoded protein: CSAPFEGVRYF. The J gene is TRBJ2-3, the V gene TRBV20-1, with a tentative D call TRBD2 (5 bases). The CDR3 consists of 11 residues. Germline loops: CDR1 DFQATT, CDR2 SNEGSKA (reference sequence). The ends were cut back, 5 bases at V and 14 bases at J, with 17 bases in the middle.

J is TRBJ1-5 and V is TRBV5-4; D not certain. The CDR3 sequence is 15 residues long. CDR1 is SGHNT, CDR2 YYREEE, per germline (reference sequence). V was trimmed by 0 bases and J by 2 bases, leaving 9 bases between them. CDR3 nucleotide sequence: TGTGCCAGCAGCTTGGTGCCAGGCCGCAATCAGCCCCAGCATTTT. Translated: CASSLVPGRNQPQHF.

This clone has only a few counts. The chain uses TRBV6-1 and TRBJ1-2; D is unresolved. Germline V gene data show CDR1 as MNHNS and CDR2 as SASEGT. The V gene lost 1 base and the J gene lost 4 bases, with 10 bases spanning the gap. The CDR3 is 14 residues long. The CDR3 DNA sequence: TGTGCCAGCAGTGAAGTGGCCCCTAGCTATGGCTACACCTTC. Protein: CASSEVAPSYGYTF.

The chain links TRBV7-3 to TRBJ2-1; TRBD2 might be the D (5 bases). Looked up from germline, CDR1 is SGHTA and CDR2 is FQGTGA. The CDR3 has 15 amino acids. V lost 1 base, J lost 2 bases, and 9 bases lay in between. In DNA, the CDR3 is TGTGCCAGCAGCTTAAGCCCGGGGACCTACAATGAGCAGTTCTTC. Translation: CASSLSPGTYNEQFF.

CDR3 DNA: TGTGCCAGCAGTTACGCGGGAGTAGCGCAGTATTTT. Translation gives CASSYAGVAQYF. The gene calls are TRBV2 and TRBJ2-3; the match to TRBD2 covers 7 bases. Trimming took 5 bases from V and 10 from J; bases not matched to a gene: 6. Germline V gene lookup returns CDR1 SNHLY and CDR2 FYNNEI. The CDR3 is made up of 12 amino acids. The whole variable domain, remainder taken from reference TRBV2 and TRBJ2-3, is EPEVTQTPSHQVTQMGQEVILRCVPISNHLYFYWYRQILGQKVEFLVSFYNNEISEKSEIFDDQFSVERPDGSNFTLKIRSTKLEDSAMYFCASSYAGVAQYFGPGTRLTVL.

The chain employs TRBV5-1 and TRBJ2-7; 10 bases agree with TRBD1. The CDR3 loop spans 13 amino acids. Germline lookup yields CDR1 SGHRS and CDR2 YFSETQ. V lost 8 bases, J lost 5 bases, and 7 bases stayed unmatched. The CDR3 region has the DNA TGCGCCAGGCCGGGACAGGGGATCCACGAGCAGTACTTC. Amino acid sequence: CARPGQGIHEQYF.

The chain has TRBV19 and TRBJ2-1; D is uncertain. CDR1 and CDR2 (germline): LNHDA, SQIVND (reference sequence). The V end lost 6 bases, the J end lost 8 bases, and 8 bases lay between the germline ends. The CDR3 spans 11 residues. CDR3 nucleotide sequence: TGTGCCAGTAGCAGCCCCTATGAGCAGTTCTTC. It codes for CASSSPYEQFF.

The rearrangement joins TRBV6-5 to TRBJ1-2, with D maybe TRBD1 (5 bases). CDR1 is MNHEY, CDR2 SVGAGI, per germline. The CDR3 covers 13 residues. The V end was cut by 6 bases, the J end by 4 bases, with 12 bases between. CDR3 sequence: CASRMSGTYGYTF. The CDR3 nucleotides read TGTGCCAGCAGGATGTCGGGGACCTATGGCTACACCTTC.

The chain has TRBV18 and TRBJ1-1; no reliable D call. The CDR3 is 13 amino acids. V dropped 3 bases and J dropped 5 bases, with 10 bases sitting between them. CDR1 is KGHSH, CDR2 LQKENI, per germline. In DNA form, the CDR3 reads TGTGCCAGCTCACCCGATGTCAGAACTGAAGCTTTCTTT. It translates to CASSPDVRTEAFF. The variable domain in full, completed from reference TRBV18 and TRBJ1-1, reads NAGVMQNPRHLVRRRGQEARLRCSPMKGHSHVYWYRQLPEEGLKFMVYLQKENIIDESGMPKERFSAEFPKEGPSILRIQQVVRGDSAAYFCASSPDVRTEAFFGQGTRLTVV.

DNA for the CDR3: TGTGCCACCTCTGGACGTCCGAACACTGAAGCTTTCTTT. Translated, it gives CATSGRPNTEAFF. The rearrangement joins TRBV19 to TRBJ1-1, with D uncertain. This CDR3 comprises 13 residues. Per germline, CDR1 LNHDA and CDR2 SQIVND (reference sequence). V lost 10 bases and J lost 1, with 13 bases in between.

This clone was detected only once. The J gene is TRBJ1-2, the V gene TRBV28, with D hard to call. The germline CDR1 and CDR2 sequences are MDHEN and SYDVKM. Trimming pared 5 bases from V and 4 bases from J, leaving 11 bases between. This CDR3 spans 13 amino acids. CDR3 in amino acids: CASSPPAVYGYTF. The CDR3 nucleotides read TGTGCCAGCAGTCCCCCGGCAGTCTATGGCTACACCTTC.